The following is a T cell receptor (beta chain) sequence with its context. Its matching antigen is unknown. V was cut by 0 bases and J by 8 bases, with 16 bases left in between. The CDR3 covers 16 residues. CDR1 and CDR2 from the germline V gene are MNHEY and SVGAGI. At collection, donors were nominally healthy, but unrecorded immune exposures were probable. PCR involved 60 Vbeta and 13 Jbeta primers. Clones were read by immunoSEQ multiplex PCR, and TCRdb kept only the in-frame ones, dropping some. This sample contains tens of thousands of clones. These data originate in a study of cytomegalovirus exposure and HLA in healthy donors. Study findings and constraints: Judged likely to be a sequencing artifact was a cluster of highly shared sequence variants. One variant, a missense change in DCLRE1C, was linked in a later analysis to TCR beta V- and J-gene trimming. TCR beta V segments were, for the most part, productive about 87% or about 30% of the time in an earlier analysis.

Sequencing input: PBMCs. This TCR derives from a woman in her 30s in good health and CMV-seropositive. This chain links TRBV6-5 with TRBJ1-4; D might be TRBD1 (5 bases). CDR3 in DNA: TGTGCCAGCAGTTACTCGACAGCTTTACAAAGGGAAAAACTGTTTTTT. Translation gives CASSYSTALQREKLFF.